This T cell receptor beta chain was documented in a study of glioma-infiltrating T cells. Amplification of TCR alpha and beta CDR3 regions from RNA used iRepertoire nested multiplex PCR. TCRdb called the multiplex PCR reads again in MiXCR, with one record for every CDR3 protein. The sample holds about 130,000 distinct CDR3 sequences, around 23% seen once. Findings and caveats of the study: Tissue and blood shared very few CDR3 sequences. Tissue-blood divergence was below expectation in non-neoplastic patients, above in gliomas.

Germline assignment: CDR1 SGDLS and CDR2 YYNGEE. Trimming removed 0 bases from V and 0 bases from J, with 7 bases in between. The CDR3 is 15 amino acids. Worth noting for this clonotype: Its specificity is not known.

The origin of this receptor is a human donor with low-grade glioma or glioblastoma, undergoing nonglioma brain surgery, or in good health (not recorded which). Material: glioma tissue, nonneoplastic brain tissue, or PBMCs (not recorded which). The chain employs TRBV9 and TRBJ1-3; D is undetermined. The CDR3 is CASSVEQRSGNTIYF. The CDR3 DNA sequence: TGTGCCAGCAGCGTAGAACAGCGCTCTGGAAACACCATATATTTT.